Below are 28 T cell receptor beta chains sequenced from a single sample in a study of cytomegalovirus exposure and HLA in healthy donors (dated by TCRdb to 2016 to 2017). The library was built by means of the immunoSEQ multiplex PCR assay. The multiplex PCR relied on a mix of 60 forward primers for TCR Vbeta segments and 13 reverse primers for TCR Jbeta segments. Not all clones reach the TCRdb copy of this immuneACCESS table, which keeps in-frame sequences only. Checked studies attribute under half of the gap to unresolved V genes and leave the rest unexplained. This sample comprises more than 90,000 clones, roughly 73% of them detected only once. Around 0.95% of the sample goes to the ten largest clones. Input material: PBMCs. Source of these receptors: a woman aged 30 to 39 in good health and CMV-seronegative.

V gene TRBV5-1 combines with J gene TRBJ2-3; weak D call: TRBD1 (6 bases). Germline loops: CDR1 SGHRS, CDR2 YFSETQ. There are 15 residues in the CDR3. V lost 3 bases and J 2 bases, leaving 13 bases between the germline ends. The CDR3 DNA reads TGCGCCAGCAGCTCGGACAGCATTTTCACAGATACGCAGTATTTT. Residues: CASSSDSIFTDTQYF.

This CDR3 reads CASTLGSGLSTDTQYF. In DNA, the CDR3 is TGTGCCAGTACCCTCGGCAGCGGTCTTAGCACAGATACGCAGTATTTT. The chain couples TRBV19 to TRBJ2-3, with D possibly TRBD2 on 5 matching bases. The germline gives CDR1 LNHDA, CDR2 SQIVND (reference sequence). Trimming took off 7 bases at V and 0 bases at J, with 17 bases between the two ends. This CDR3 comprises 16 residues.

The rearrangement joins TRBV11-3 to TRBJ2-7; 8 bases are a match to TRBD1. The trim removed 5 bases at V and 2 bases at J, leaving 5 bases unmatched. Germline V gives CDR1 SGHNT, CDR2 YENEEA. The CDR3 has 14 residues. The CDR3: CASSQGQATYEQYF. CDR3 bases: TGTGCCAGCAGCCAGGGACAGGCGACCTACGAGCAGTACTTC.

The V call is TRBV5-6, the J call TRBJ1-2; 8 bases agree with TRBD1. Germline V CDR1 and CDR2: SGHDT, YYEEEE. Trimming removed 4 bases from V and 8 bases from J; junction bases left unmatched: 10. This CDR3 is built from 14 residues. CDR3 in amino acids: CASSADRVLEGYTF. Here the CDR3 DNA reads TGTGCCAGCAGCGCGGACAGGGTATTAGAGGGCTACACCTTC.

The chain recombines TRBV5-1 with TRBJ1-4, with D perhaps TRBD1 (6 bases). With 0 bases removed from V and 0 bases from J, the gap between germline ends came to 12 bases. The length of the CDR3 is 17 residues. Germline V gene data show CDR1 as SGHRS and CDR2 as YFSETQ. The CDR3 reads CASSLVAGAATNEKLFF. For the CDR3, the DNA is TGCGCCAGCAGCTTGGTCGCAGGGGCTGCAACTAATGAAAAACTGTTTTTT.

This chain links TRBV7-2 with TRBJ2-3; possibly TRBD1 for D (5 bases). The germline V gene has CDR1 SGHTA and CDR2 FQGNSA. V shed 1 base and J shed 5 bases, with 16 bases lying between them. The CDR3 spans 16 residues. The DNA for the CDR3 is TGTGCCAGCAGCTTAGTGGGGCGGACGGGCGTAGATACGCAGTATTTT. This translates into CASSLVGRTGVDTQYF.

This clone has just one count. The chain recombines TRBV5-8 with TRBJ2-3, with 9 bases aligning to TRBD1. From germline, CDR1 is SGHTS and CDR2 YDEGEE. There are 15 residues in the CDR3. The V gene end was trimmed by 9 bases and the J gene end by 2 bases; junction bases not matched to a gene: 10. CDR3 region: CAIEQGATFTDTQYF. In DNA form, the CDR3 reads TGTGCCATCGAACAGGGGGCGACTTTCACAGATACGCAGTATTTT. The full variable domain, rest sourced from reference TRBV5-8 and TRBJ2-3, is EAGVTQSPTHLIKTRGQQATLRCSPISGHTSVYWYQQALGLGLQFLLWYDEGEERNRGNFPPRFSGRQFPNYSSELNVNALELEDSALYLCAIEQGATFTDTQYFGPGTRLTVL.

The chain uses TRBV29-1 and TRBJ1-1, with 8 bases lining up with TRBD1. The ends lost 5 bases at V and 0 bases at J; junction bases unmatched: 2. CDR1 is SQVTM and CDR2 is ANQGSEA in the germline V gene. The CDR3 length is 13 residues. CDR3 in amino acids: CSVRGQVNTEAFF. DNA for the CDR3: TGCAGCGTTCGGGGACAGGTGAACACTGAAGCTTTCTTT.

This clone was seen a handful of times. The V and J genes are TRBV7-9 and TRBJ2-7, with 9 bases aligning to TRBD2. CDR1 is SEHNR, CDR2 FQNEAQ, per germline (reference sequence). Trimming cost V 5 bases and J 5 bases; bases outside gene matches: 16. This CDR3 has 17 residues. The CDR3: CASSGSVLGGRADEQYF. The CDR3 nucleotides are TGTGCCAGCAGCGGAAGCGTCCTGGGCGGGAGGGCCGACGAGCAGTACTTC.

This clone was seen a handful of times. The rearrangement joins TRBV29-1 to TRBJ1-1; D might be TRBD1 (5 bases). Germline values: CDR1 SQVTM, CDR2 ANQGSEA. The CDR3 spans 12 residues. V dropped 3 bases and J dropped 8 bases, with 13 bases sitting between them. In DNA, the CDR3 is TGCAGCGTTGACACAGGCGAGGTGGAAGCTTTCTTT. Translating it yields CSVDTGEVEAFF.

The V call is TRBV4-1, the J call TRBJ1-5; tentative D call: TRBD1 (5 bases). Trimming pared 0 bases from V and 0 bases from J, leaving 18 bases between. CDR3 length equals 19 residues. CDR1 is MGHRA, CDR2 YSYEKL, per germline. CDR3 sequence (DNA): TGCGCCAGCAGCCAAGATAGTGGGGGGACGGAAGATAGCAATCAGCCCCAGCATTTT. It yields the protein CASSQDSGGTEDSNQPQHF.

This chain uses TRBV5-1 with TRBJ2-3, with TRBD2 matching 8 bases. Germline V lookup: CDR1 SGHRS, CDR2 YFSETQ. With 6 bases clipped from V and 6 bases from J, the junction kept 0 bases outside the gene matches. The CDR3 has 11 residues. The CDR3 region is CASKREDTQYF. As DNA, the CDR3 is TGCGCCAGCAAGCGGGAGGATACGCAGTATTTT.

This sequence joins TRBV5-6 and TRBJ2-1; 11 bases line up with TRBD2. CDR1 and CDR2 from the germline V gene are SGHDT and YYEEEE. The CDR3 extends over 16 amino acids. The ends lost 1 base at V and 5 bases at J; junction bases unmatched: 5. The DNA for the CDR3 is TGTGCCAGCAGCTTGTATTTACTAGCGGGAGACAATGAGCAGTTCTTC. It specifies CASSLYLLAGDNEQFF.

This chain connects TRBV6-1 to TRBJ2-7; D is undetermined. The CDR3 is 11 residues long. The germline gives CDR1 MNHNS, CDR2 SASEGT. V shed 8 bases and J shed 4 bases, with 9 bases lying between them. CDR3 coding DNA: TGTGCCAGCTCCTTCTCTTACGAGCAGTACTTC. Amino acid sequence: CASSFSYEQYF.

This clone has only one observation. This sequence joins TRBV5-1 and TRBJ2-1, with 11 bases matching TRBD2. The V and J ends lost 3 bases and 1 base, in that order; junction bases with no gene match: 6. Germline V CDR1 and CDR2: SGHRS, YFSETQ. This CDR3 spans 17 amino acids. The CDR3: CASSSGLAAASYNEQFF. DNA of the CDR3: TGCGCCAGCAGCTCGGGACTAGCGGCGGCGTCCTACAATGAGCAGTTCTTC. The full variable domain, its missing parts supplied by reference TRBV5-1 and TRBJ2-1, is KAGVTQTPRYLIKTRGQQVTLSCSPISGHRSVSWYQQTPGQGLQFLFEYFSETQRNKGNFPGRFSGRQFSNSRSEMNVSTLELGDSALYLCASSSGLAAASYNEQFFGPGTRLTVL.

This chain links TRBV30 with TRBJ2-7, with D maybe TRBD1 (6 bases). The length of the CDR3 is 13 residues. V lost 7 bases to trimming and J lost 7 bases, with 20 bases between them. CDR1 GTSNPN and CDR2 SVGIG come from the germline V gene (reference sequence). CDR3 in DNA: TGTGCCTTGCAGCAGGGGACCGGGTGGGAGCAGTACTTC. This translates into CALQQGTGWEQYF.

This clone came up a few times. The rearrangement joins TRBV30 to TRBJ2-1; TRBD2 aligns across 7 bases. This CDR3 region has 15 residues. The germline CDR1 and CDR2 sequences are GTSNPN and SVGIG (reference sequence). The V segment lost 0 bases and the J segment 5 bases; nucleotides outside the gene matches: 7. The CDR3 sequence: CAWSVLQGTNNEQFF. CDR3 bases: TGTGCCTGGAGTGTACTGCAAGGGACTAACAATGAGCAGTTCTTC.

This clone was found a few times. This rearrangement joins TRBV11-3 to TRBJ1-1, with TRBD1 matching 7 bases. This CDR3 has 15 residues. Germline CDR1 reads SGHNT; CDR2 reads YENEEA. Germline trimming cut 5 bases from V and 6 bases from J; bases unmatched to any gene: 12. CDR3 in amino acids: CASSERQGASAEAFF. The CDR3 DNA sequence: TGTGCCAGCAGCGAAAGACAGGGCGCGAGTGCTGAAGCTTTCTTT.

The sample holds a few counts of this clone. The genes are TRBV29-1 and TRBJ2-2; possible D gene TRBD2, 6 bases. CDR1 SQVTM and CDR2 ANQGSEA come from the germline V gene. This CDR3 region has 11 residues. This CDR3 is CWGGSTGELFF. DNA for the CDR3: TGCTGGGGAGGCTCCACCGGGGAGCTGTTTTTT.

This clone was recorded a few times. The rearrangement uses TRBV7-9 and TRBJ1-2; 8 positions agree with TRBD1. J was trimmed by 7 bases and V by 4 bases; bases with no gene match: 14. The CDR3 is 16 amino acids. Germline assignment: CDR1 SEHNR and CDR2 FQNEAQ (reference sequence). In DNA, the CDR3 is TGTGCCAGCAGCTCCCCGACAGGGGAGAATCCGGGTGGCTACACCTTC. Its translation: CASSSPTGENPGGYTF.

This chain connects TRBV6-1 to TRBJ2-3; 13 bases fit TRBD2. J lost 4 bases, V lost 7 bases, and 2 bases had no gene match. Germline V gives CDR1 MNHNS, CDR2 SASEGT. There are 14 residues in the CDR3. In DNA form, the CDR3 reads TGTGCCAGCACCGGGACTAGCGGGGCAGATACGCAGTATTTT. Amino acid sequence: CASTGTSGADTQYF.

V usage is TRBV2 and J usage is TRBJ2-7; 9 nucleotides agree with TRBD1. Germline V gene sequence: CDR1 SNHLY, CDR2 FYNNEI. The junction had 13 bases not matched to a gene; V was cut back by 4 bases and J by 9 bases. The CDR3 sequence is 15 residues long. The CDR3 is CASSALDRGTTVQYF. CDR3 nucleotide sequence: TGTGCCAGCAGTGCGTTGGACAGGGGAACGACGGTGCAGTACTTC.

V gene TRBV2 combines with J gene TRBJ2-1, with 7 bases lining up with TRBD1. CDR3 size: 17 residues. Germline V lookup: CDR1 SNHLY, CDR2 FYNNEI. The J segment lost 3 bases and the V segment lost 9 bases, leaving 17 bases of the junction unmatched. CDR3 in DNA: TGTGCCAGTATCGAGGGGCCTGATAGGACAGGCTACAATGAGCAGTTCTTC. Amino acids: CASIEGPDRTGYNEQFF.

The rearrangement uses TRBV28 and TRBJ1-1; D is unresolved. Germline assignment: CDR1 MDHEN and CDR2 SYDVKM. Trimming stripped 6 bases from V and 0 bases from J, with 5 bases between. This CDR3 has 12 amino acids. This CDR3 is CASRFMNTEAFF. CDR3 sequence (DNA): TGTGCCAGCAGGTTCATGAACACTGAAGCTTTCTTT.

The V call is TRBV19, the J call TRBJ2-1; 11 positions match TRBD2. Germline assignment: CDR1 LNHDA and CDR2 SQIVND (reference sequence). Losses at the gene ends were 0 bases for V and 8 bases for J; bases not matched to a gene: 9. The CDR3 loop spans 17 amino acids. CDR3 sequence (DNA): TGTGCCAGTAGTATAGAGTCCTTAGCGGGGGGGGGCGATGAGCAGTTCTTC. Translation: CASSIESLAGGGDEQFF.

This chain connects TRBV2 to TRBJ1-5; D perhaps matches TRBD1 (5 bases). CDR3 length: 15 residues. Trimming cost V 3 bases and J 5 bases, with 14 bases left between them. Germline assignment: CDR1 SNHLY and CDR2 FYNNEI. The CDR3 DNA is TGTGCCAGCAGTGAGATTCAGGGCGTACATCAGCCCCAGCATTTT. Its translation is CASSEIQGVHQPQHF.

About this clone: The junction does not match germline at one end; this may be a read error. The chain couples TRBV7-9 to TRBJ1-4, with 9 bases fitting TRBD1. There are 14 residues in the CDR3. CDR1 and CDR2 from the germline V gene are SEHNR and FQNEAQ (reference sequence). CDR3 residues: CSSSSGTGNEKLFF. CDR3 nucleotide sequence: TGTTCCAGCAGCTCCGGGACAGGGAATGAAAAACTGTTTTTT.

This chain joins TRBV5-1 and TRBJ2-7, with 9 nucleotides matching TRBD2. The ends lost 5 bases at V and 7 bases at J; junction bases unmatched: 7. The CDR3 sequence is 13 residues long. Germline CDR1 is SGHRS and CDR2 is YFSETQ. This CDR3 is CASRLAGVGEQYF. CDR3 sequence (DNA): TGCGCCAGCAGGTTAGCGGGAGTGGGTGAGCAGTACTTC.